A single sample gave rise to the 9 T cell receptor beta chains below, sequenced in a study of T cells expressing NK-cell markers. From the 5' RACE reads, TCRdb lists one entry per CDR3 protein and no DNA. The sample includes about 460,000 distinct CDR3 sequences. Sequencing was done on a sample of blood T cells: a sorted CD56 or NKG2C T cell subset, CD4+ or CD8+ T cells, or bulk PBMC T cells (not recorded which). These receptors all stem from a woman in her fifties or sixties in good health.

This chain connects TRBV7-6 to TRBJ1-1; TCRdb names TRBD1, which stays unverified in the absence of DNA. Germline assignment: CDR1 SGHVS and CDR2 FNYEAQ. CDR3 length equals 18 residues. CDR3 in amino acids: CASTKDGSARQMNTEAFF.

The chain employs TRBV10-1 and TRBJ1-2; TCRdb reports TRBD1, a call that lacks DNA to check it against. The germline gives CDR1 WNHNN, CDR2 SYGVQD (reference sequence). The CDR3 loop spans 16 amino acids. CDR3 protein: CASSESSGQGFRGYTF.

The chain has TRBV4-1 and TRBJ2-5; TCRdb reports TRBD1, a call that lacks DNA to check it against. The CDR3 has 18 amino acids. Germline loops: CDR1 MGHRA, CDR2 YSYEKL. CDR3 protein: CASSQVNRRDSLVETQYF.

The chain recombines TRBV3-1 with TRBJ2-2; TCRdb proposes TRBD1, but this gene call is untestable without DNA. Per the germline V gene, CDR1 is LGHDT and CDR2 is YNNKEL (reference sequence). CDR3 length: 16 residues. This CDR3 is CASSQEVAGLTGELFF.

The genes are TRBV20-1 and TRBJ2-3; TCRdb reports TRBD1, a call that lacks DNA to check it against. The CDR3 loop spans 14 amino acids. Looked up from germline, CDR1 is DFQATT and CDR2 is SNEGSKA (reference sequence). This chain's CDR3 is CSARVGRVTDTQYF.

This chain uses TRBV20-1 with TRBJ2-1; TCRdb indicates TRBD2, and absent DNA this call remains unverified. This CDR3 is built from 15 residues. CDR1 is DFQATT, CDR2 SNEGSKA, per germline (reference sequence). CDR3 amino acids: CSARDWGDSYNEQFF.

The chain couples TRBV7-9 to TRBJ2-1; TCRdb selects TRBD2, and the lack of DNA leaves this call unchecked. The CDR3 has 14 amino acids. The germline V gene encodes CDR1 SEHNR and CDR2 FQNEAQ (reference sequence). The CDR3 region is CASSLREGLSEQFF.

The chain couples TRBV20-1 to TRBJ2-7; TCRdb's assignment of TRBD1 cannot be checked, as there is no DNA. The length of the CDR3 is 12 residues. Per germline, CDR1 DFQATT and CDR2 SNEGSKA (reference sequence). CDR3 sequence: CSAKDSPYEQYF.

The chain is built from TRBV11-3 and TRBJ1-2. Per the germline V gene, CDR1 is SGHNT and CDR2 is YENEEA. CDR3 size: 12 residues. The CDR3 is CASRLAGGGYTF.